This T cell receptor (beta chain) originates from a study of cytomegalovirus exposure and HLA in healthy donors. Across the study: Unique TCR beta sequences numbering approximately 100 million came from some 200 million T cells in an earlier analysis.

There were likely unrecorded immune exposures, though donors were nominally healthy when sampled. Trimming at V came to 10 bases and at J to 2 bases, leaving 3 bases not matched to a gene. The CDR3 length is 14 residues. The germline CDR1 and CDR2 sequences are ENHRY and SYGVKD. Whole-study findings and limits: Data from an earlier analysis indicated that most TCR beta V segments were productive either about 87% or about 30% of the time. Prediction of most subjects' HLA-A and HLA-B alleles by TCR beta sequences was reportedly accurate.

Remarks on this clone: Its antigen is still unknown.

The PCR employed 60 Vbeta primers together with 13 Jbeta primers. The assay was immunoSEQ multiplex PCR, and TCRdb's table has in-frame clones only and misses some. The sample includes under 200,000 clones, roughly 70% of them seen just once. This chain joins TRBV10-3 and TRBJ2-5; 14 bases fit TRBD2. The TCR comes from a woman aged 25 to 39 in good health and CMV-seronegative. Sequenced sample: PBMCs. CDR3 amino acids: CATGTSGRQETQYF. DNA of the CDR3: TGTGCCACCGGGACTAGCGGGAGACAAGAGACCCAGTACTTC.